A selection of T cell receptor beta chains follows, all from one sample in a study of T cell responses to AZD1222 COVID-19 vaccine. Libraries were prepared by immunoSEQ multiplex PCR; TCRdb keeps only in-frame clonotypes and omits some of them. The repertoire holds around 140,000 clones, with over 75% as singletons. Sequenced here: peripheral blood, sampled on day 0 of AZD1222 vaccination. The receptors shown here come from an adult in good health. Both conserved end residues are part of each CDR3. A D gene is named only where the DNA matches it firmly. The size field is filled for only some rows; it gives once, few, many or a size class.

size	J	V	D	DNA	CDR3
.	TRBJ1-1	TRBV7-8	.	TGTGCCAGCAGCTCGACAGATTTCGGCACTGAAGCTTTCTTT	CASSSTDFGTEAFF
.	TRBJ2-5	TRBV2	TRBD2	TGTGCCAGCAGTGAAGCGGGGATGCTAGCGGTCCAAGAGACCCAGTACTTC	CASSEAGMLAVQETQYF
.	TRBJ2-7	TRBV27	TRBD2	TGTGCCAGCAGTACGCGGGACTACTCCTACGAGCAGTACTTC	CASSTRDYSYEQYF
.	TRBJ1-6	TRBV19	.	TGTGCCAGTAGATCCTCAAGGACGGCAAGTTCACCCCTCCACTTT	CASRSSRTASSPLHF
.	TRBJ1-1	TRBV27	.	TGTGCCAGCAAAACCGGGACCGCGTATACTGAAGCTTTCTTT	CASKTGTAYTEAFF
.	TRBJ1-3	TRBV6-5	.	TGTGCCAGCGCGACGGGGGGAAACACTATATATTTT	CASATGGNTIYF
.	TRBJ2-5	TRBV5-5	TRBD1	TGTGCCAGCAGCCCGACAGGGGGTAGTAGGGAGACCCAGTACTTC	CASSPTGGSRETQYF
.	TRBJ2-1	TRBV27	.	TGTGCCAGCAGTCTGGGGACCGTCTCCTACAATGAGCAGTTCTTC	CASSLGTVSYNEQFF
once	TRBJ1-1	TRBV7-3	.	TGTGCCAGCAGCCCAAGCGGCCCGAACCCATTAAACACTGAAGCTTTCTTT	CASSPSGPNPLNTEAFF
.	TRBJ2-2	TRBV7-2	TRBD1	TGTGCCAGCAGCCTACGGGACAGGGAGGTTCTTCTGACCGGGGAGCTGTTTTTT	CASSLRDREVLLTGELFF
.	TRBJ1-2	TRBV27	TRBD1	TGTGCCAGCAGTTTAACCGGGACAGGGGGCGCGACTGGCTACACCTTC	CASSLTGTGGATGYTF
.	TRBJ1-6	TRBV25-1	.	TGTGCCAGCAGTGAATTGGTCGAATCGCCCAATTCACCCCTCCACTTT	CASSELVESPNSPLHF
.	TRBJ2-3	TRBV7-2	TRBD2	TGTGCCAGCAGCCAACGGACTAGTTTCGATACGCAGTATTTT	CASSQRTSFDTQYF
.	TRBJ1-5	TRBV27	TRBD1	TGTGCCAGCAGTTTAACAGGGGGTATTGGGCAGCCCCAGCATTTT	CASSLTGGIGQPQHF
.	TRBJ1-1	TRBV11-2	.	TGTGCCAGCAGCTTAGGAGGGGTTGAAGCTTTCTTT	CASSLGGVEAFF
.	TRBJ2-7	TRBV6-2/TRBV6-3	TRBD1	TGTGCCAGCAGTTTCTTTATGACAGGGTCGAACGAGCAGTACTTC	CASSFFMTGSNEQYF
.	TRBJ1-1	TRBV19	.	TGTGCCAGTAGTATGGTCCCGAACACTGAAGCTTTCTTT	CASSMVPNTEAFF
.	TRBJ2-1	TRBV7-3	.	TGTGCCAGCAGTCGAGGAGTAGCGAAGACCTACAATGAGCAGTTCTTC	CASSRGVAKTYNEQFF
.	TRBJ2-7	TRBV29-1	.	TGCAGCGTTGAAAGAGGGCAGCTCTACGAGCAGTACTTC	CSVERGQLYEQYF
.	TRBJ1-2	TRBV3-1/TRBV3-2	.	TGTGCCAGCAGCCAAGGTGCAGGGAACTATGGCTACACCTTC	CASSQGAGNYGYTF
few	TRBJ2-7	TRBV6-6	.	TGTGCCAGCAGTTACTCGATGGCTAGCTCCTACGAGCAGTACTTC	CASSYSMASSYEQYF
.	TRBJ1-2	TRBV4-3	TRBD1	TGCGCCAGCAGCCGCGGGACAGGGGCTAGGGGCTACACCTTC	CASSRGTGARGYTF
.	TRBJ1-2	TRBV25-1	.	TGTGCCAGCAGGAGGGGGATAAACTATGGCTACACCTTC	CASRRGINYGYTF
.	TRBJ2-2	TRBV28	.	TGTGCCAGCAGTAACCCTTGGGTGGGGGCTAACACCGGGGAGCTGTTTTTT	CASSNPWVGANTGELFF
.	TRBJ2-1	TRBV18	.	TGTGCCAGCTCACCCTCGGGATCGTTGAACAATGAGCAGTTCTTC	CASSPSGSLNNEQFF
.	TRBJ1-2	TRBV7-9	.	TGTGCCAGCAGCTCCGGGGGGTCGGGCTACACCTTC	CASSSGGSGYTF
once	TRBJ2-5	TRBV7-2	.	TGTGCCAGCACCCCTGGAGGTGGGGGTTGGGAGACCCAGTACTTC	CASTPGGGGWETQYF
.	TRBJ2-4	TRBV13	.	TGTGCCAGCAGCTTAGGCGACCGGGACGCCACTGGGGGAAACATTCAGTACTTC	CASSLGDRDATGGNIQYF
.	TRBJ1-1	TRBV27	.	TGTGCCAGCAGTGCCCACGGGGGGAACACTGAAGCTTTCTTT	CASSAHGGNTEAFF
once	TRBJ2-1	TRBV7-2	.	TGTGCCAGCAGCTTAGCCAGGGAAATTGAGCAGTTCTTC	CASSLAREIEQFF
.	TRBJ2-2	TRBV19	.	TGTGCCAGTACCTCTCTCCGGGACATTCCGAACACCGGGGAGCTGTTTTTT	CASTSLRDIPNTGELFF
once	TRBJ1-2	TRBV7-9	TRBD1	TGTGCCAGCAGCTACCAAACAGGGGGCTATGGCTACACCTTC	CASSYQTGGYGYTF
.	TRBJ1-1	TRBV4-2	.	TGTGCCAGCAGCCAAGGACGGGGGACTGAAGCTTTCTTT	CASSQGRGTEAFF
.	TRBJ2-3	TRBV11-1	.	TGTGCCAGCAGCTTACCCCTTCTTGATACGCAGTATTTT	CASSLPLLDTQYF
.	TRBJ1-1	TRBV6-5	TRBD1	TGTGCCAGCTCGTTTTACAGGGGAGGCACTGAAGCTTTCTTT	CASSFYRGGTEAFF
.	TRBJ2-7	TRBV13	.	TGTGCCAGCAGCTTAGCCTACGAGCAGTACTTC	CASSLAYEQYF
.	TRBJ1-3	TRBV7-2	TRBD1	TGTGCCAGCAGCTCCCACAGGGGGCCCGGAGATATCTCTGGAAACACCATATATTTT	CASSSHRGPGDISGNTIYF
.	TRBJ1-1	TRBV6-2/TRBV6-3	.	TGTGCCAGCAGTTACTCGAGGACCCCGAACACTGAAGCTTTCTTT	CASSYSRTPNTEAFF
.	TRBJ2-1	TRBV6-2/TRBV6-3	.	TGTGCCAGCAGTTACTCCCCGGCTAGCGCCTTCTTC	CASSYSPASAFF
once	TRBJ1-5	TRBV12-3/TRBV12-4	.	TGTGCCACCAGAGAAGGGGGGCAGCCCCAGCATTTT	CATREGGQPQHF
.	TRBJ2-7	TRBV27	.	TGTGCCAGCAGTCAACAACGAGGGAGGTTTCTCGACGAGCAGTACTTC	CASSQQRGRFLDEQYF
.	TRBJ1-1	TRBV5-1	TRBD1	TGCGCCAGCAGCGAGCCGACAGGGGGCGGCACTGAAGCTTTCTTT	CASSEPTGGGTEAFF
once	TRBJ2-3	TRBV5-1	TRBD2	TGCGCCAGCAGCGCGGGGGACGGCCCAGATACGCAGTATTTT	CASSAGDGPDTQYF
.	TRBJ2-2	TRBV5-4	.	TGTGCCAGCAGCTTTATGGGACAACTCGGGGAGCTGTTTTTT	CASSFMGQLGELFF
few	TRBJ1-6	TRBV19	.	TGTGCCACTAACCTGGGCGGATGGAATTCACCCCTCCACTTT	CATNLGGWNSPLHF
.	TRBJ2-2	TRBV10-3	.	TGTGCCATCAGTGAAAGGGAGATCACCGGGGAGCTGTTTTTT	CAISEREITGELFF
.	TRBJ2-6	TRBV7-9	.	TGTGCCAGCAGCCGTAGCTCGGGGGCGGCGGGGGCCAACGTCCTGACTTTC	CASSRSSGAAGANVLTF
.	TRBJ1-5	TRBV6-5	.	TGTGCCAGCAGTCTTGGGGCGGAGAATCAGCCCCAGCATTTT	CASSLGAENQPQHF
.	TRBJ2-2	TRBV27	TRBD2	TGTGCCAGCAGTTTCTTCGGCGGGGGGCTCACCGGGGAGCTGTTTTTT	CASSFFGGGLTGELFF
.	TRBJ2-3	TRBV12-5	.	TGTGCTAGTGGTCCTGACAGTCACACAGATACGCAGTATTTT	CASGPDSHTDTQYF
.	TRBJ2-7	TRBV7-2	TRBD2	TGTGCCAGCAGCTTTGCGGGCCTAGCGGGAGCAAGGCAGTACTTC	CASSFAGLAGARQYF
once	TRBJ1-1	TRBV5-1	TRBD1	TGCGCCAGCAGCTTCGGCAGGGGGCCGACTGAAGCTTTCTTT	CASSFGRGPTEAFF